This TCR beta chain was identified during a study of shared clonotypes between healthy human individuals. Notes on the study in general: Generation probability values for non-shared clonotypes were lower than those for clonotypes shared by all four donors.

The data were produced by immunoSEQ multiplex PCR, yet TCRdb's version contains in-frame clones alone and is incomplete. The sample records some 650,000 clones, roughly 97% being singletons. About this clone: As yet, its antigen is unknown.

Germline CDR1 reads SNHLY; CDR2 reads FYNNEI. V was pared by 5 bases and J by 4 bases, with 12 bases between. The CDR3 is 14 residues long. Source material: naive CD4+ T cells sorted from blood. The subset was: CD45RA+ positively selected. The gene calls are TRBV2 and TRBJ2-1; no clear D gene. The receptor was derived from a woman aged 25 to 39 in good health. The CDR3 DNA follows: TGTGCCAGCAGTAAAAGCTTACCTTACAATGAGCAGTTCTTC. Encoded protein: CASSKSLPYNEQFF.